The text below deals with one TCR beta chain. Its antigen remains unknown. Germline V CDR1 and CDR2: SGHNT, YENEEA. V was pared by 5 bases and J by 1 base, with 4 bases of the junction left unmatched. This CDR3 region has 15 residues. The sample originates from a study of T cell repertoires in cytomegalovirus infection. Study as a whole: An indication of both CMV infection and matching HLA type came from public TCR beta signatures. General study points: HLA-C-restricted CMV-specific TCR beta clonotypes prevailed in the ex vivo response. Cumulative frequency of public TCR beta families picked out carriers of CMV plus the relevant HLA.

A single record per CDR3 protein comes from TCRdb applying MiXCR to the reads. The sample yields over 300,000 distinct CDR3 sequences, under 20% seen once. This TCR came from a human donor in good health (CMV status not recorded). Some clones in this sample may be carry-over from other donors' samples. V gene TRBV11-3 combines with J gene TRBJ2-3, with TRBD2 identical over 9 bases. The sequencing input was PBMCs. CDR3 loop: CASSNPSGGTDTQYF. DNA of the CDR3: TGTGCCAGCAGCAACCCTAGCGGGGGCACAGATACGCAGTATTTT.